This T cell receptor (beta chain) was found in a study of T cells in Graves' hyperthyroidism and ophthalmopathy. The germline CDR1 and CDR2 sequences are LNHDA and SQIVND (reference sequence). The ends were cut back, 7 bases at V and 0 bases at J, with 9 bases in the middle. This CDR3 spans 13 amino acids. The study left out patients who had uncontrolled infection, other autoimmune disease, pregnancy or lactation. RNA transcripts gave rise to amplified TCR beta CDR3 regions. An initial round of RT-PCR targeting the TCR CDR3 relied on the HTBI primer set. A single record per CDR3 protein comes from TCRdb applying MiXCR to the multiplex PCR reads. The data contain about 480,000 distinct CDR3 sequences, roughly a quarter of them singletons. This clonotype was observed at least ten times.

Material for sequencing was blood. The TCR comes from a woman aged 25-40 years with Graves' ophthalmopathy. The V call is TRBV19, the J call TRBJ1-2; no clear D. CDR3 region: CASNNQANYGYTF. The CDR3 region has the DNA TGTGCCAGTAATAACCAAGCTAACTATGGCTACACCTTC.